This TCR beta chain was documented in a study of CD4 T cells in relation to SARS-CoV-2 and coronaviruses. Study observations and caveats: Compared with monoreactive clones, crossreactive clones showed significantly weaker SARS-CoV-2 expansion.

Before the COVID-19 pandemic, during about 2011-2019, CD4+ T cells were taken from unexposed donors. CD4+ T cells were isolated from the cells after 10 days of culture. Using immunoSEQ multiplex PCR, the repertoire was profiled, and TCRdb retains in-frame clones only, with some absent. The sample lists approximately 25,000 clones, more than 60% seen once, with 15% to 20% in the top ten. Trimming removed 11 bases from V and 8 bases from J, with 18 bases in between. The CDR3 length is 12 residues. Germline assignment: CDR1 ENHRY and CDR2 SYGVKD. For this clone: What it binds is unknown.

The specimen sequenced was CD4+ T cells from PBMCs, cultured in vitro. This sequence originates from a human donor in good health. The chain has TRBV10-3 and TRBJ1-2, with TRBD1 as a possible D gene (5 bases). The DNA for the CDR3 is TGTGCCGGCTCGGGGGGGTCCGACGGCTACACCTTC. Its translation: CAGSGGSDGYTF.